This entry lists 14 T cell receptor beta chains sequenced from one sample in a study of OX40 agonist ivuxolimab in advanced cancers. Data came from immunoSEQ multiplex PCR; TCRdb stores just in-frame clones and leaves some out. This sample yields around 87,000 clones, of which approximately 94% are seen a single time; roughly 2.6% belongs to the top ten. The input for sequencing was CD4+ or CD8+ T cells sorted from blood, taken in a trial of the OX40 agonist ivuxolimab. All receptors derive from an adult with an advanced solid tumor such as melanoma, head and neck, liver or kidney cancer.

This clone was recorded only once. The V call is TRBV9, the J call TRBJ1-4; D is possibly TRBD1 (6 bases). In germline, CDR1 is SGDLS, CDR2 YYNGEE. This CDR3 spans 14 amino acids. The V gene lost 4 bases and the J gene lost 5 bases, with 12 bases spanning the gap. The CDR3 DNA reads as TGTGCCAGCAGCCCGCCCACAGGGAATGAAAAACTGTTTTTT. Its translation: CASSPPTGNEKLFF.

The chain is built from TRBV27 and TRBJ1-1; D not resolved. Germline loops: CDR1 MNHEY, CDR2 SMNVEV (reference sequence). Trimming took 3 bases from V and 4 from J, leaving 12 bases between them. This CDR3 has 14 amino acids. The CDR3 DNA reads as TGTGCCAGCAGTTTTCAACCGGGAGGCACTGAAGCTTTCTTT. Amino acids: CASSFQPGGTEAFF.

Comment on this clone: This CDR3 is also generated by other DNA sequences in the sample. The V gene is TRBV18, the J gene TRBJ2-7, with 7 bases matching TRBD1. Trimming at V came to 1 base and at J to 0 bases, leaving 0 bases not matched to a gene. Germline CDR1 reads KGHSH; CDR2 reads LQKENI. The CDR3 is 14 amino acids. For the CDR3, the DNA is TGTGCCAGCTCACCACGGGACAGCTCCTACGAGCAGTACTTC. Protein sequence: CASSPRDSSYEQYF.

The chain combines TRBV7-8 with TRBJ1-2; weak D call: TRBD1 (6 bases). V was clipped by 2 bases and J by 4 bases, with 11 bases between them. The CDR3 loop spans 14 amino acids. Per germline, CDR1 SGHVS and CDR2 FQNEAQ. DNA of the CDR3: TGTGCCAGCAGCTTAACGACAGGAAGCTATGGCTACACCTTC. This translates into CASSLTTGSYGYTF.

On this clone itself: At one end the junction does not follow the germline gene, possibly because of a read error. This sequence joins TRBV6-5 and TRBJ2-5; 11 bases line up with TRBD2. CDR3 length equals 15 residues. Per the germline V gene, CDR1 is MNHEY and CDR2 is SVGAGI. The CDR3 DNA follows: TGTGCCACCTTACCGGGACTAGCGGCAAGAGAGGCCCAGTACTTC. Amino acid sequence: CATLPGLAAREAQYF.

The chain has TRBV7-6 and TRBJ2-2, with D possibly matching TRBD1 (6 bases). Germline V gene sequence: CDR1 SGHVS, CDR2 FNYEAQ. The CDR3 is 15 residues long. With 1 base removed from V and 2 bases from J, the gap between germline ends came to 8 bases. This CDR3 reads CASSLGTENTGELFF. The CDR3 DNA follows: TGTGCCAGCAGCTTAGGGACAGAAAACACCGGGGAGCTGTTTTTT.

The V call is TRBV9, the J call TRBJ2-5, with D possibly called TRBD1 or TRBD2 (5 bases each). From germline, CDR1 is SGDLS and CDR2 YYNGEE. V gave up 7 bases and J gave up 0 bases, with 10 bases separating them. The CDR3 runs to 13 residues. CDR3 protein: CASGGWDQETQYF. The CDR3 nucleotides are TGTGCCAGCGGGGGTTGGGACCAAGAGACCCAGTACTTC. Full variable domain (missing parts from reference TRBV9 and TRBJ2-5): DSGVTQTPKHLITATGQRVTLRCSPRSGDLSVYWYQQSLDQGLQFLIQYYNGEERAKGNILERFSAQQFPDLHSELNLSSLELGDSALYFCASGGWDQETQYFGPGTRLLVL.

CDR3 DNA sequence: TGTGCCAGCGGGGGCAATCAGCCCCAGCATTTT. Encoded protein: CASGGNQPQHF. V and J are TRBV27 and TRBJ1-5, with unresolved D. In germline, CDR1 is MNHEY, CDR2 SMNVEV (reference sequence). The ends were cut back, 8 bases at V and 2 bases at J, with 4 bases in the middle. The CDR3 is 11 amino acids.

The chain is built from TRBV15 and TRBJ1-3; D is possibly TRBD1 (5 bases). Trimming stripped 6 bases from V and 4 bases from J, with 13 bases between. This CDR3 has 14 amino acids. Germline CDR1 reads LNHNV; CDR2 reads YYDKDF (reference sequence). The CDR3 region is CATRSPRGGNTIYF. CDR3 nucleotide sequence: TGTGCCACCAGATCCCCGAGGGGCGGAAACACCATATATTTT.

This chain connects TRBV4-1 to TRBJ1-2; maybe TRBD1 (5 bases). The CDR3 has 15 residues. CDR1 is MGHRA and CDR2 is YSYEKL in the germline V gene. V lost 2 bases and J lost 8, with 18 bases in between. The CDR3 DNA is TGCGCCAGCAGCCAAAGAGAGGGAGGGGCCGGAGGCTACACCTTC. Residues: CASSQREGGAGGYTF.

This CDR3 is CASSFRNNSPLHF. The CDR3, as DNA: TGTGCCAGCAGTTTTAGGAACAATTCACCCCTCCACTTT. The gene calls are TRBV27 and TRBJ1-6; D is unclear. Trimming pared 3 bases from V and 7 bases from J, leaving 7 bases between. Germline V gives CDR1 MNHEY, CDR2 SMNVEV (reference sequence). CDR3 length equals 13 residues.

The CDR3 sequence: CAWSPNRGTQYF. In nucleotides, the CDR3 is TGTGCCTGGAGTCCAAATAGGGGTACGCAGTATTTT. The V call is TRBV30, the J call TRBJ2-3; the D gene is possibly TRBD1 (5 bases). Per germline, CDR1 GTSNPN and CDR2 SVGIG (reference sequence). This CDR3 has 12 residues. V was pared by 2 bases and J by 8 bases, with 11 bases between.

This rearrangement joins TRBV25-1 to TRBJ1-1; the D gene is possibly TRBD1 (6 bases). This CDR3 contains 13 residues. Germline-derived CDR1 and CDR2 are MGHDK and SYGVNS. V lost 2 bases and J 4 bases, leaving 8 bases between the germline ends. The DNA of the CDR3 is TGTGCCAGCAGTGAACGGGGGGCCACTGAAGCTTTCTTT. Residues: CASSERGATEAFF.

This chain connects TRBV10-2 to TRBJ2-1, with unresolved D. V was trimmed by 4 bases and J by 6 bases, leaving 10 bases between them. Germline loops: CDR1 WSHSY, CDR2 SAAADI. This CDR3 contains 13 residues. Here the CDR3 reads CASSAARINEQFF. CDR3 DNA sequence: TGCGCCAGCAGTGCGGCCAGGATCAATGAGCAGTTCTTC.